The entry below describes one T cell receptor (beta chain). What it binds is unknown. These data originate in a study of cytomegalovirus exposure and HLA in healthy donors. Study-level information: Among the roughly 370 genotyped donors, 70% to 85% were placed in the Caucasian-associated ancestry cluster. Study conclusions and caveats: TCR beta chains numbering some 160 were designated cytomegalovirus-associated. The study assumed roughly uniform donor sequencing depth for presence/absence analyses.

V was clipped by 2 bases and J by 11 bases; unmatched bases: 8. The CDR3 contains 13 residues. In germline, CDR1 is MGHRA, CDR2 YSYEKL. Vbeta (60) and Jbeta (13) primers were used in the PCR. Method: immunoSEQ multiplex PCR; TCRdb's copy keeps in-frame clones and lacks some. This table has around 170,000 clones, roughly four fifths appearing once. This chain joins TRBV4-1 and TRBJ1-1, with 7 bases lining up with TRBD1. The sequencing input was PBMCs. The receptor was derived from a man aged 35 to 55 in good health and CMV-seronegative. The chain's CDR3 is CASSQIIRGRAFF. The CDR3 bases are TGCGCCAGCAGCCAAATTATTAGGGGGCGGGCTTTCTTT.